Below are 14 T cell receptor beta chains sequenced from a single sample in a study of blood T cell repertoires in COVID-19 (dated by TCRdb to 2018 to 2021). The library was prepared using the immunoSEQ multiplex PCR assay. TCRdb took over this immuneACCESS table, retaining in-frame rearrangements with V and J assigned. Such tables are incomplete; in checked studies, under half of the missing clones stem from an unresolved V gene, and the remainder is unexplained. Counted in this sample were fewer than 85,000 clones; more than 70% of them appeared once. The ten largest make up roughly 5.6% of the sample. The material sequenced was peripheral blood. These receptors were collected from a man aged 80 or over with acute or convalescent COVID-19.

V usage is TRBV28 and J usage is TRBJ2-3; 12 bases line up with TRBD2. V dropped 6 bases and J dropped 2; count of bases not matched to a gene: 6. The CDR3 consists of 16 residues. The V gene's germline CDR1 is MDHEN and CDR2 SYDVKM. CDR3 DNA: TGTGCCAGCAGGGCGCCTAGCGGGGGGGACACAGATACGCAGTATTTT. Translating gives CASRAPSGGDTDTQYF.

CDR3 nucleotides: TGTGCCAGCAGCCCAGGGGGTCAGCCCACCGGGGAGCTGTTTTTT. Protein: CASSPGGQPTGELFF. This sequence joins TRBV21-1 and TRBJ2-2; the table's D call of TRBD1 was not tested on the DNA. TRBV21-1 is annotated as a pseudogene. The CDR3 contains 15 residues.

The CDR3 protein is CASSPGQVYGYTF. The CDR3 DNA reads TGTGCCAGCAGTCCGGGACAGGTCTATGGCTACACCTTC. The chain couples TRBV6-1 to TRBJ1-2, with 8 bases fitting TRBD1. Losses at the gene ends were 5 bases for V and 4 bases for J; bases not matched to a gene: 3. This CDR3 region has 13 residues. Germline CDR1 is MNHNS and CDR2 is SASEGT.

The CDR3 DNA reads as TGTGCCAGCAGCCCACAGGGCTCGGGGAACACCGGGGAGCTGTTTTTT. Its translation: CASSPQGSGNTGELFF. The chain links TRBV7-3 to TRBJ2-2; D perhaps matches TRBD1 (6 bases). Germline assignment: CDR1 SGHTA and CDR2 FQGTGA. CDR3 size: 16 residues. V gave up 5 bases and J gave up 1 base, with 14 bases separating them.

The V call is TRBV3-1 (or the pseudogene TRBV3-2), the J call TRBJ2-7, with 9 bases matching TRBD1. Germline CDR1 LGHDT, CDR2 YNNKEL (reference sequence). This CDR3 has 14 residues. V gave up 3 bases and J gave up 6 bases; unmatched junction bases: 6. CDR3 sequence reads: CASSHGTGSGEQYF. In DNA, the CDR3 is TGTGCCAGCAGCCACGGGACAGGGTCGGGCGAGCAGTACTTC.

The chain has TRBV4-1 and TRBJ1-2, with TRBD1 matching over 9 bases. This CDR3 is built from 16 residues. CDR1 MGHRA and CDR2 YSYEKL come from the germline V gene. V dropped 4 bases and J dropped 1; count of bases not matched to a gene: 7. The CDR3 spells CASSPQGQGSNYGYTF. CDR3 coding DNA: TGCGCCAGCAGCCCGCAGGGACAGGGTAGTAACTATGGCTACACCTTC.

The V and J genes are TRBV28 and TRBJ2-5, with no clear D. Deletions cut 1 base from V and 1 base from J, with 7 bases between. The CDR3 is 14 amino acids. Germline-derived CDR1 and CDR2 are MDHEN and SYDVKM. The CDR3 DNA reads TGTGCCAGCAGTTTATTTGGGCTCCAAGAGACCCAGTACTTC. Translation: CASSLFGLQETQYF.

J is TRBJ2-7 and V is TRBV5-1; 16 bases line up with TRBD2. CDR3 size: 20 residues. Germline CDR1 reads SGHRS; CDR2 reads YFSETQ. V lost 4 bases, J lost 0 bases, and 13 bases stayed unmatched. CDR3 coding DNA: TGCGCCAGCAGCCCCTCCCCGGGACTAGCGGGAGGGTCGAGCTCCTACGAGCAGTACTTC. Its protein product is CASSPSPGLAGGSSSYEQYF.

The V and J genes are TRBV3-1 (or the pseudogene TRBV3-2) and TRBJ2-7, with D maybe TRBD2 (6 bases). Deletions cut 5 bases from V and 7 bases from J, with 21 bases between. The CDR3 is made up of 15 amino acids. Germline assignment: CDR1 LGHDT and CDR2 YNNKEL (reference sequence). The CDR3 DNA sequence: TGTGCCAGCAGCTCCCTCTCCGCCCAGGCGGGAGAGCAGTACTTC. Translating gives CASSSLSAQAGEQYF.

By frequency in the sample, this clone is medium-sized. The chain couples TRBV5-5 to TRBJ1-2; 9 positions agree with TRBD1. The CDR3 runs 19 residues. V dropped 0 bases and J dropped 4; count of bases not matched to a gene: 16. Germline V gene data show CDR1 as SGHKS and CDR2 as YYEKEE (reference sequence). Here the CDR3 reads CASSLVPGRTGGHVYGYTF. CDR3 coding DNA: TGTGCCAGCAGCTTGGTTCCGGGTCGTACAGGGGGCCATGTCTATGGCTACACCTTC.

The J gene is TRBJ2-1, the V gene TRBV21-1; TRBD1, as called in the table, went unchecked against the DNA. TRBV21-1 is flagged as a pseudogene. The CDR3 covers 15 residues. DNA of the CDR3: TGTGCCAGCAGCTTGGGACAGGGGGAGGCCAATGAGCAGTTCTTC. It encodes CASSLGQGEANEQFF.

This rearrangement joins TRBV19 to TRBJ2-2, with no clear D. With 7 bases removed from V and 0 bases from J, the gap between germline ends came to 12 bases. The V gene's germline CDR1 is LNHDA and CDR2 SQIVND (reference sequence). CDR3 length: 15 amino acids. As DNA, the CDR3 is TGTGCCAGTAAGCGCGGTCTCGCGAACACCGGGGAGCTGTTTTTT. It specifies CASKRGLANTGELFF.

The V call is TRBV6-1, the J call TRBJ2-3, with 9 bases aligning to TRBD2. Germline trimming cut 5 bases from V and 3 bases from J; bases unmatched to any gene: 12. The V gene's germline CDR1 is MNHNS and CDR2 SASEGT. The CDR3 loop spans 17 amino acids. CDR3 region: CASSKGTSRFGTDTQYF. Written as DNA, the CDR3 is TGTGCCAGCAGTAAAGGGACTAGCAGGTTTGGAACAGATACGCAGTATTTT.

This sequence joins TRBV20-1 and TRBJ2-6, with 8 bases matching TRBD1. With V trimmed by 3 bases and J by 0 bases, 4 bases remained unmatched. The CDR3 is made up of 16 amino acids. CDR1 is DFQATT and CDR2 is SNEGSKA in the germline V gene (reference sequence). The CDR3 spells CSASTGGSSGANVLTF. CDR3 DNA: TGCAGTGCTAGTACAGGGGGGAGCTCTGGGGCCAACGTCCTGACTTTC.